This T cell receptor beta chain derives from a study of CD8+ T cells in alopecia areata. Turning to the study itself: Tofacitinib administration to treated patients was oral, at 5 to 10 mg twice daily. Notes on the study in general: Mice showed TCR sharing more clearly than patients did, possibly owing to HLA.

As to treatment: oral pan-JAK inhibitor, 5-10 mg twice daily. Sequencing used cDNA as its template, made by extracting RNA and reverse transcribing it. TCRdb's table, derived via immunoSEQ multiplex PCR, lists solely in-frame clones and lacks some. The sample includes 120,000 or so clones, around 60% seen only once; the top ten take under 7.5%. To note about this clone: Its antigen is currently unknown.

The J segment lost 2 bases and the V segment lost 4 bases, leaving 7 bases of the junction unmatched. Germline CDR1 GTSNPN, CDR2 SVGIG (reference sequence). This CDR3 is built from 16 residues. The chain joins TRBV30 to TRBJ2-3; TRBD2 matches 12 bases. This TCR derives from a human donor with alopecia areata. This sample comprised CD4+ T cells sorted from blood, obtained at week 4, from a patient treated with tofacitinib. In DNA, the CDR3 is TGTGCCTGGACCCTCGGACTAGCGGGGCCCACAGATACGCAGTATTTT. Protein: CAWTLGLAGPTDTQYF. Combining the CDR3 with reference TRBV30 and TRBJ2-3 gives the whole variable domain SQTIHQWPATLVQPVGSPLSLECTVEGTSNPNLYWYRQAAGRGLQLLFYSVGIGQISSEVPQNLSASRPQDRQFILSSKKLLLSDSGFYLCAWTLGLAGPTDTQYFGPGTRLTVL.